The source of this TCR beta chain is a study of T-cell reconstitution after alpha-beta-depleted transplantation in children. Points from the study as a whole: Surviving recipient cells, namely T cells and thymic progenitors, were the source of high day-60 TCRbeta diversity in some patients. When one year had passed after transplant, most T-cell counts and diversity came from newly produced T cells. Expanded graft clones numbering several hundred reportedly gave rise to alpha-beta T cells about two months after transplant.

V lost 1 base to trimming and J lost 4 bases, with 15 bases between them. CDR3 size: 15 residues. Germline CDR1 is DFQATT and CDR2 is SNEGSKA (reference sequence). Only a few counts were recorded for this clonotype. Antigen unknown. Unique molecular identifiers featured in how the TCRbeta library was prepared. TCRdb itself ran the PCR reads through MiXCR, one entry per CDR3 protein. Counted here are about 300,000 distinct CDR3 sequences, around 7.3% occurring once; the ten biggest clones make up about 9.3%. Sequenced material: peripheral blood, taken 360 days after TCRalphabeta/CD19-depleted stem cell transplant. This chain links TRBV20-1 with TRBJ2-3; D is ambiguous. The receptor comes from a female patient between 2 and 15 years old who had a stem cell transplant for Fanconi anemia, so the T cells may come from the graft donor. The CDR3 DNA reads as TGCAGTGCTAGAGGGTTAAGGGATAGGGCAGATACGCAGTATTTT. It codes for CSARGLRDRADTQYF.